The entry below describes one T cell receptor (beta chain). Its cognate antigen is unknown. The final CDR3 position lacks the conserved phenylalanine or tryptophan, pointing to a likely read error. Three rounds of nested PCR, following a modified ARM-PCR protocol, produced the TCRbeta library. TCRdb re-called the multiplex PCR reads with MiXCR, one entry per CDR3 protein. The table shows about 48,000 distinct CDR3 sequences, with about 68% occurring only once. RNA was extracted from bulk tissue without any cell sorting. The normal lung tissue was taken more than 3 cm from the tumor edge. Between August and November 2014, newly diagnosed, chemotherapy-naive lung cancer patients underwent thoracic surgery in China. This record comes from a study of tumor and adjacent non-tumor tissue in lung cancer. The study, taken as a whole, reports: Tumor tissue had significantly higher TCR diversity than normal lung.

The source material was distant non-tumor lung tissue. This TCR was sampled from a woman between 65 and 79 years old with non-small cell lung cancer.

CDR3 protein: CASRSLGLAGNNEQFL. The CDR3 DNA is TGTGCCAGCAGGTCATTAGGACTAGCGGGTAACAATGAGCAGTTCCTC. V and J are TRBV28 and TRBJ2-1; 11 bases fit TRBD2. Per the germline V gene, CDR1 is MDHEN and CDR2 is SYDVKM. The CDR3 totals 16 residues. V was pared by 6 bases and J by 5 bases, with 9 bases of the junction left unmatched.